The source of this T cell receptor (beta chain) is a study of molecular identifiers for immune sequencing clone quantification. Study-level background: Four portions were sequenced after RNA from roughly 18,000 or 92,000 naive CD8 cells was split five ways in replicates.

This clonotype has only a few counts. Its target is not known. Germline CDR1 is MNHNY and CDR2 is SVGAGI (reference sequence). The CDR3 runs 17 residues. Trimming cost V 0 bases and J 4 bases; bases outside gene matches: 7. Study conclusions and caveats: More than 98% of effector molecules, versus under 1% of naive-cell molecules, belonged to clones above 20 RNA copies. Underestimation of highly expanded clone sizes could arise where identical TCR molecules share a barcode.

In TCRdb, the PCR reads were re-called with MiXCR into one record per CDR3 protein. The data contain some 590,000 distinct CDR3 sequences, around 25% of them singletons. Sequences were obtained from naive CD8+ T cells from blood, with Jurkat cell RNA spiked in. The subset denotes: FACS-sorted CD8+CD4-CCR7+CD45RA+ naive T cells. This TCR was sampled from a human donor in good health. Some libraries in this study had Jurkat cell RNA spiked in. The chain recombines TRBV6-6 with TRBJ2-3; 10 bases are shared with TRBD2. The DNA of the CDR3 is TGTGCCAGCAGTTACTCTTCGCTAGCGGGAGTGTCAGATACGCAGTATTTT. Protein product: CASSYSSLAGVSDTQYF.